This entry is about one T cell receptor beta chain. The antigen remains undetermined. This CDR3 spans 14 amino acids. Germline V lookup: CDR1 MNHEY, CDR2 SVGAGI. The V and J ends lost 0 bases and 8 bases, in that order; junction bases with no gene match: 5. The study ran its PCR with 60 Vbeta and 13 Jbeta primers. The assay was immunoSEQ multiplex PCR, and TCRdb's table has in-frame clones only and misses some. This sample has roughly 160,000 clones, with 70% to 85% found just once. The data belong to a study of cytomegalovirus exposure and HLA in healthy donors. Broader study findings: Analyzed later, association rates of TCRs varied across HLA loci, with DRB1 most and HLA-C fewest. A missense DCLRE1C variant was associated with V- and J-gene trimming of TCR beta chains in a later analysis, and an independent cohort replicated the association. When the data were analyzed later, several of the most significant clusters appeared to be linked to common viral pathogens.

The sequencing sample was made of PBMCs. V usage is TRBV6-5 and J usage is TRBJ1-1; 8 bases line up with TRBD1. The receptor comes from a man aged 35 to 55 in good health and CMV-seronegative. This chain's CDR3 is CASSYSFRGLEAFF. The CDR3 bases are TGTGCCAGCAGTTACTCGTTCAGGGGGCTAGAAGCTTTCTTT.